The source of this T cell receptor (beta chain) is a study of breast tumors, draining lymph nodes, adjacent tissues. TCRdb redid the calling of the multiplex PCR reads with MiXCR, one entry per CDR3 protein. The sample consists of 9,500 to 14,000 distinct CDR3 sequences, 53% of them appearing once. CDR3 size: 15 residues. Looked up from germline, CDR1 is MDHEN and CDR2 is SYDVKM. V lost 8 bases, J lost 2 bases, and 16 bases lay in between. Findings of the study overall: Luminal-like breast cancer showed significantly higher tumor–nontumor repertoire similarity than basal-like.

This clonotype was found a few times. Its target is not known. This clonotype originated in a female donor with breast cancer. Some clones in this sample may be carry-over from other donors' samples. Sequenced material: breast tumor tissue. The chain is built from TRBV28 and TRBJ2-1, with D hard to call. CDR3 sequence: CASSKGSTAYNEQFF. The DNA of the CDR3 is TGTGCCAGCTCGAAGGGATCGACCGCCTACAATGAGCAGTTCTTC.